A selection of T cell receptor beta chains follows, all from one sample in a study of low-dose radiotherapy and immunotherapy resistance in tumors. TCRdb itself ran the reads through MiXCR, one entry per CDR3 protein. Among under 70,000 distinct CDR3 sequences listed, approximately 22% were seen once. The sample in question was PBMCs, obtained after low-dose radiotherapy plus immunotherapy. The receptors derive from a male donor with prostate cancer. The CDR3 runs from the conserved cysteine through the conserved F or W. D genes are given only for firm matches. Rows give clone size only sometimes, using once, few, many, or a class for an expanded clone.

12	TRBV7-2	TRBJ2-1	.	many	CASSYGGAPEFF	TGTGCCAGCAGCTATGGCGGGGCCCCGGAATTCTTC
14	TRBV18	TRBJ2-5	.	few	CASSPPSGTETQYF	TGTGCCAGCTCACCACCGTCCGGGACTGAGACCCAGTACTTC
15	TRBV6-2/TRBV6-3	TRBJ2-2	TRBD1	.	CASSVLAGGHGELFF	TGTGCCAGCAGCGTGCTGGCAGGGGGCCACGGGGAGCTGTTTTTT
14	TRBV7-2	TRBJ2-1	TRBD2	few	CASSLAGVSGEQFF	TGTGCCAGCAGCCTAGCGGGGGTATCCGGTGAGCAGTTCTTC
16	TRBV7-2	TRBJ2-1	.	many	CASSLDSGRHYNEQFF	TGTGCCAGCAGCTTGGATAGTGGGAGGCATTACAATGAGCAGTTCTTC
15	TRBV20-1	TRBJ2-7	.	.	CSANAAGDVSYEQYF	TGCAGTGCTAATGCGGCAGGGGACGTCTCCTACGAGCAGTACTTC
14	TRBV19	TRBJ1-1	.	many	CASSMAGFNTEAFF	TGTGCCAGTAGTATGGCAGGATTTAACACTGAAGCTTTCTTT
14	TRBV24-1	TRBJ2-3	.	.	CATSDTGTRDTQYF	TGTGCCACCAGTGATACCGGGACAAGAGATACGCAGTATTTT
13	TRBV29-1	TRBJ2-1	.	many	CSVERAGANEQFF	TGCAGCGTTGAGAGGGCAGGGGCCAATGAGCAGTTCTTC
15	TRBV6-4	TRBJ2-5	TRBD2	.	CASNTSGGPQETQYF	TGTGCCAGCAACACTAGCGGGGGCCCTCAAGAGACCCAGTACTTC
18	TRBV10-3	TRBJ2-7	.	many	CAISESFSAGARSSEQYF	TGTGCCATCAGTGAGTCCTTTAGCGCGGGTGCGAGGTCGTCCGAGCAGTACTTC
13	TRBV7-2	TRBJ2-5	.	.	CASRRGAGETQYF	TGTGCCAGCAGGCGGGGTGCGGGGGAGACCCAGTACTTC
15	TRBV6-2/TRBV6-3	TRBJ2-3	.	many	CASSDGDSSTDTQYF	TGTGCCAGCTCTGATGGGGACTCTAGCACAGATACGCAGTATTTT
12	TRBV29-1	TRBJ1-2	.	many	CSVPLTNYGYTF	TGCAGCGTTCCCTTAACTAACTATGGCTACACCTTC